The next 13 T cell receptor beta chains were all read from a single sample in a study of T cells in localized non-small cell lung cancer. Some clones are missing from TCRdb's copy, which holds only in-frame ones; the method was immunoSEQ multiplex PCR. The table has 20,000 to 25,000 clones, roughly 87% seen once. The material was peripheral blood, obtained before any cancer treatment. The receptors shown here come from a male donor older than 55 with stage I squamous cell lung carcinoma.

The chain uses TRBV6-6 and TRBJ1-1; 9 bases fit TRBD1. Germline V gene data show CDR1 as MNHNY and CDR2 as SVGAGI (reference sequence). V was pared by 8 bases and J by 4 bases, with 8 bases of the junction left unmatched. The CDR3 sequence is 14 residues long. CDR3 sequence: CASPRGQGITEAFF. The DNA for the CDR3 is TGTGCCAGCCCCCGAGGACAGGGGATCACTGAAGCTTTCTTT.

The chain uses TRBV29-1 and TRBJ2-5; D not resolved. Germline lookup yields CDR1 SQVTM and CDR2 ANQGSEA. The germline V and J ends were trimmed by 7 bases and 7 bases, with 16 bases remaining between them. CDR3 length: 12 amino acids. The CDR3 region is CSDLDPRRTQYF. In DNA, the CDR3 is TGCAGCGATCTCGACCCGAGGAGGACCCAGTACTTC.

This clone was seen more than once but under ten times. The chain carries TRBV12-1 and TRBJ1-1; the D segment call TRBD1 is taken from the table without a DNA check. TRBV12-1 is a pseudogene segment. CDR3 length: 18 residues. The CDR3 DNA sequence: TGTGCCAGCAGCGAGTACAGGGGTCGGATTGAGGGGAACACTGAAGCTTTCTTT. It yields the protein CASSEYRGRIEGNTEAFF.

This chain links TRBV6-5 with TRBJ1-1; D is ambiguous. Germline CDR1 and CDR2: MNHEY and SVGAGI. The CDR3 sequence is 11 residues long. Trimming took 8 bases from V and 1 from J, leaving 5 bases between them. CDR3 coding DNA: TGTGCCAGCTACTGGAACACTGAAGCTTTCTTT. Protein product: CASYWNTEAFF.

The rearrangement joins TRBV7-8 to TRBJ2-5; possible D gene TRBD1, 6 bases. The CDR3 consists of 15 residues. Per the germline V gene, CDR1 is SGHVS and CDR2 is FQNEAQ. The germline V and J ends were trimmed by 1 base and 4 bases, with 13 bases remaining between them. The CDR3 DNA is TGTGCCAGCAGCTTAGTAGGACAGCTGGGAGAGACCCAGTACTTC. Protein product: CASSLVGQLGETQYF.

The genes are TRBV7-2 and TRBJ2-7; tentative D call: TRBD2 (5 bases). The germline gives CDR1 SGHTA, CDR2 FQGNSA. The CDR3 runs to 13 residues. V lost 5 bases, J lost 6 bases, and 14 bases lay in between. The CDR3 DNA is TGTGCCAGCAGCACAGAGGGCACGGCCGAGCAGTACTTC. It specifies CASSTEGTAEQYF.

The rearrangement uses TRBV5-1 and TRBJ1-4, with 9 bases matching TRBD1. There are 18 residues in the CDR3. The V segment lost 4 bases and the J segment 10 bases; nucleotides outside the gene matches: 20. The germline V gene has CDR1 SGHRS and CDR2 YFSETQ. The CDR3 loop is CASSVDLNRRDRERKLFF. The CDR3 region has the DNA TGCGCCAGCAGCGTGGACCTAAACCGTAGGGACAGGGAGAGAAAACTGTTTTTT.

This CDR3 is CASSPRTNLGAQYF. In DNA form, the CDR3 reads TGTGCCAGCAGCCCTAGAACGAATTTAGGAGCCCAGTACTTC. The chain is built from TRBV7-8 and TRBJ2-5, with D unclear. The CDR3 is made up of 14 amino acids. The germline V gene encodes CDR1 SGHVS and CDR2 FQNEAQ. The V gene lost 5 bases and the J gene lost 9 bases, with 19 bases spanning the gap.

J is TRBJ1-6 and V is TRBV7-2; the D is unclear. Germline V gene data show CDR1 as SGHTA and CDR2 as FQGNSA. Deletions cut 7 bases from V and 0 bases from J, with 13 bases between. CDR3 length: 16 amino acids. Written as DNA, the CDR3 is TGTGCCAGCACCCCACCGGGGAGCTCCTATAATTCACCCCTCCACTTT. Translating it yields CASTPPGSSYNSPLHF. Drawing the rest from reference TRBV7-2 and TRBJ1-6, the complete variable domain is GAGVSQSPSNKVTEKGKDVELRCDPISGHTALYWYRQSLGQGLEFLIYFQGNSAPDKSGLPSDRFSAERTGGSVSTLTIQRTQQEDSAVYLCASTPPGSSYNSPLHFGNGTRLTVT.

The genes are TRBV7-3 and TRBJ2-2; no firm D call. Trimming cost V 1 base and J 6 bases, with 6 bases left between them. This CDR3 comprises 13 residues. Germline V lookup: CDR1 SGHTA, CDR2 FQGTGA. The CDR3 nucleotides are TGTGCCAGCAGCTTAAAATTTTCCGGGGAGCTGTTTTTT. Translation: CASSLKFSGELFF.

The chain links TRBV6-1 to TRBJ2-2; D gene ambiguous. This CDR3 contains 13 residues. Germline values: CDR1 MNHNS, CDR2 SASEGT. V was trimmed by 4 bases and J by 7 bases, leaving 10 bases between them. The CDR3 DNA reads TGTGCCAGCAGTGTCACGATGGTCGGGGAGCTGTTTTTT. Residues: CASSVTMVGELFF.

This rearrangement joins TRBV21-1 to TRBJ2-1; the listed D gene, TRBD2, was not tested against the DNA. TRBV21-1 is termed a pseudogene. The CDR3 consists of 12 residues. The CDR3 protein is CASSRGYNEQFF. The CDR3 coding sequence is TGTGCCAGCAGCCGGGGCTACAATGAGCAGTTCTTC.

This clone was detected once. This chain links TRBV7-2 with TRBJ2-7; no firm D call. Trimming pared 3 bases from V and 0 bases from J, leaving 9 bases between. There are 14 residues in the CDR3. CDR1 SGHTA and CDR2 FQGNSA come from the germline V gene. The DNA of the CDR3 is TGTGCCAGCAGCTTCGCGAGGAACTCCTACGAGCAGTACTTC. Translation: CASSFARNSYEQYF.